Given below is one T cell receptor (beta chain) in context. These data belong to a study of shared clonotypes between healthy human individuals. The donor population consisted of healthy HIV-negative adults with no recent acute infections or vaccinations. CD4+ cell separation produced CD45RA+ naive and CD45RA-negative memory subsets. Each sorted subset replicate got 200 ng genomic DNA, 30,000 or so genomes. Original processing methods: Sequence data from immunoSEQ were junction-only and lacked quality scores; consequently, filtering differed. Using immunoSEQ multiplex PCR, the repertoire was profiled, and TCRdb retains in-frame clones only, with some absent. That table gives V, J and clone size, and the DNA gave D and trimming. The repertoire holds about 1.1 million clones, with roughly 80% as singletons. This clonotype was sampled from a man aged 18 to 30 in good health. Some clones in this sample may be carry-over from other donors' samples. The sequenced material came from memory CD4+ T cells from PBMCs. Noted subset: CD45RA-negative fraction.

DNA of the CDR3: TGTGCCAGCAGTGCGGGGACAGCGCAAAACATTCAGTACTTC. Translating it yields CASSAGTAQNIQYF. The V call is TRBV28, the J call TRBJ2-4; TRBD1 is a possible D gene (7 bases). The germline V gene encodes CDR1 MDHEN and CDR2 SYDVKM. CDR3 length: 14 residues. The V and J ends lost 5 bases and 5 bases respectively, with 13 bases between them.